Reported below is one T cell receptor (beta chain). These data come from a study of untreated major depressive disorder. V was shortened by 5 bases and J by 5 bases, with 16 bases between the two germline ends. The CDR3 runs to 15 residues. Germline assignment: CDR1 SGHTA and CDR2 FQGNSA. Clones were read by immunoSEQ multiplex PCR, and TCRdb kept only the in-frame ones, dropping some. Here the sample spans about 21,000 clones, nearly 90% being singletons. The source material was CD4+ T cells from PBMCs. The rearrangement uses TRBV7-2 and TRBJ2-1; the D gene is possibly TRBD2 (6 bases). The receptor's source is a middle-aged woman in good health. The CDR3, as DNA: TGTGCCAGCAGCCCCCAGGGTAGCGGCCACAATGAGCAGTTCTTC. Protein product: CASSPQGSGHNEQFF.